The entry below gives a single TCR beta chain sequence along with its context. Repertoires were generated with immunoSEQ multiplex PCR, while TCRdb's copy carries only in-frame clones and drops some. In the table there are 300,000 or so clones, around 90% of which are singletons. This specimen comes from a study of blood T cell repertoires in COVID-19. Whole-study context: Sample material is recorded as cDNA or gDNA derived from T cells, B-cell-depleted T cells, or PBMCs.

The V gene end was trimmed by 6 bases and the J gene end by 0 bases; junction bases not matched to a gene: 4. The CDR3 is 15 residues long. Per germline, CDR1 LGHNT and CDR2 FRNRAP. The rearrangement links TRBV12-5 to TRBJ2-2; 7 bases line up with TRBD1. Material for sequencing was peripheral blood. The origin of this receptor is a woman in her thirties or forties with acute or convalescent COVID-19. The CDR3 region has the DNA TGTGCTAGTGGCCTCGGACAGGCGAACACCGGGGAGCTGTTTTTT. It yields the protein CASGLGQANTGELFF.